The 23 T cell receptor beta chains presented below share a single source sample, sequenced in a study of tumor-infiltrating lymphocytes in primary liver carcinoma (dated by TCRdb to about 2017). RNA from unsorted whole blood was extracted with TRIzol reagent, and germline DNA was obtained with the DNeasy Blood & Tissue kit. Data came from an Illumina HiSeq 2500. Starting from 500 to 650 ng total RNA, TCRbeta-specific cDNA was produced by reverse transcription with a constant-region primer and ProtoScript II reverse transcriptase. The TCRbeta libraries were prepared through three rounds of nested multiplex PCR following a slightly modified ARM-PCR procedure. Each of the first two PCR rounds ran for about 11 cycles using multiplex TRBV1-TRBV30 forward primers together with a Cbeta reverse primer. TCRdb passed the public sequencing reads through fastp at Q25 and MiXCR, retaining productive beta sequences. Rows are combined by CDR3 protein, so each entry shows the most common genes and DNA. The sample table shows 190,000 or so distinct CDR3 sequences, and around three fifths are seen once. The ten largest clonotypes hold 5.5% to 9% of the sample.

The sample consisted of peripheral blood. These receptors were collected from a woman aged 55-70 years with primary liver carcinoma and hepatitis B virus infection.

There are a few counts of this clonotype. J is TRBJ2-1 and V is TRBV5-1; 7 bases agree with TRBD1. CDR3 length: 16 residues. V gave up 5 bases and J gave up 0 bases; unmatched junction bases: 8. The germline CDR1 and CDR2 sequences are SGHRS and YFSETQ. CDR3 sequence reads: CASRPTGSSSYNEQFF. CDR3 bases: TGCGCCAGCAGACCGACAGGGAGCAGCTCCTACAATGAGCAGTTCTTC. Looking up the rest from reference TRBV5-1 and TRBJ2-1 gives the full variable domain: KAGVTQTPRYLIKTRGQQVTLSCSPISGHRSVSWYQQTPGQGLQFLFEYFSETQRNKGNFPGRFSGRQFSNSRSEMNVSTLELGDSALYLCASRPTGSSSYNEQFFGPGTRLTVL.

Only a few counts were recorded for this clonotype. One end of the junction does not line up with germline, which may come from a read error. J is TRBJ2-7 and V is TRBV11-2, with TRBD2 matching over 7 bases. This CDR3 spans 12 amino acids. CDR1 and CDR2 (germline): SGHAT, FQNNGV. The CDR3 coding sequence is TGTGCCAGCTGCTTCGGGGACTACGAGCAGCACTTC. It encodes CASCFGDYEQHF. Complete variable domain (other parts from reference TRBV11-2 and TRBJ2-7): EAGVAQSPRYKIIEKRQSVAFWCNPISGHATLYWYQQILGQGPKLLIQFQNNGVVDDSQLPKDRFSAERLKGVDSTLKIQPAKLEDSAVYLCASCFGDYEQHFGPGTRLTVT.

This clonotype was counted between two and nine times. The chain links TRBV12-3 or TRBV12-4 to TRBJ2-2, with D possibly being TRBD1 or TRBD2 (5 bases each). This CDR3 is built from 16 residues. The V and J ends lost 5 bases and 0 bases respectively, with 13 bases between them. The CDR3 nucleotides are TGTGCCAGCAGTCGAGGGACCCTAGCGAACACCGGGGAGCTGTTTTTT. Its protein product is CASSRGTLANTGELFF.

The rearrangement joins TRBV4-1 to TRBJ2-3, with TRBD2 identical over 8 bases. CDR1 and CDR2 from the germline V gene are MGHRA and YSYEKL. V shed 8 bases and J 3 bases; nucleotides not matched to a gene: 13. The length of the CDR3 is 16 residues. CDR3 sequence: CASRRVGRAGTDTQYF. The CDR3 nucleotides are TGCGCCAGCCGGCGAGTCGGGAGGGCCGGTACAGATACGCAGTATTTT.

A few counts support this clonotype. This chain uses TRBV5-1 with TRBJ2-2; a possible D gene is TRBD1 (5 bases). V was clipped by 2 bases and J by 0 bases, with 11 bases between them. This CDR3 is 16 amino acids long. Germline CDR1 SGHRS, CDR2 YFSETQ. The CDR3 is CASSLHHRTNTGELFF. As DNA, the CDR3 is TGCGCCAGCAGCTTACATCACAGGACGAACACCGGGGAGCTGTTTTTT.

The rearrangement uses TRBV7-9 and TRBJ1-5; no definite D call. The assigned J gene may be wrong: the sequence end matches TRBJ2-3 better. The CDR3 runs to 14 residues. The germline V gene encodes CDR1 SEHNR and CDR2 FQNEAQ (reference sequence). The CDR3 bases are TGTGCCAGCAGCTTAGGCGGTTCCAATCAGCCCCAGTATTTT. It specifies CASSLGGSNQPQYF.

Regarding this clonotype: This may be a read error, as it is one base from a much larger clone. The chain carries TRBV12-3 or TRBV12-4 and TRBJ1-2; no definite D call. This CDR3 has 17 residues. In DNA form, the CDR3 reads TGTGCCAGCAGTTTTTCGTTCCGAGACGGTCCGTCCTATGGCTACATCTTC. Translating gives CASSFSFRDGPSYGYIF.

This sequence joins TRBV6-6 and TRBJ1-5; TRBD1 might be the D (5 bases). Per germline, CDR1 MNHNY and CDR2 SVGAGI (reference sequence). The CDR3 contains 15 residues. The V and J ends lost 5 bases and 6 bases respectively, with 17 bases between them. CDR3 loop: CASSDKGMIGQPQHF. In DNA form, the CDR3 reads TGTGCCAGCAGTGACAAGGGGATGATAGGTCAGCCCCAGCATTTT.

With respect to this clonotype: An end of the junction differs from the germline gene, which may be a read error. The chain couples TRBV11-2 to TRBJ2-3, with TRBD2 matching 7 bases. The CDR3 extends over 17 amino acids. The germline V gene encodes CDR1 SGHAT and CDR2 FQNNGV. This CDR3 is CASSLAGLTYRSDTEYF. CDR3 nucleotide sequence: TGTGCCAGCAGCTTAGCGGGACTAACGTACAGGTCAGATACGGAGTATTTT.

The chain combines TRBV29-1 with TRBJ2-1, with 7 bases lining up with TRBD2. The CDR3 is 14 residues long. In germline, CDR1 is SQVTM, CDR2 ANQGSEA. Trimming at V came to 2 bases and at J to 12 bases, leaving 13 bases not matched to a gene. The CDR3 DNA is TGCAGCGTTGAACCCGGCGCCGGGAGGAACATGCAGTTCTTC. Translating it yields CSVEPGAGRNMQFF.

Notes on this clonotype: This may stem from a read error, because a much larger clone lies one nucleotide away. The chain has TRBV12-3 or TRBV12-4 and TRBJ2-2; D unresolved. CDR3 length: 13 amino acids. In nucleotides, the CDR3 is TGTGCCACCAGTTCGACTAACACCGGGGAGCTGTTTTTT. This encodes CATSSTNTGELFF.

This clonotype has a count of ten or more. This chain joins TRBV6-1 and TRBJ2-5; D might be TRBD1 (5 bases). The germline V gene has CDR1 MNHNS and CDR2 SASEGT. Trimming removed 6 bases at V and 1 base at J, with 12 bases between. The length of the CDR3 is 14 residues. In nucleotides, the CDR3 is TGTGCCAGCAGCTTGGACAAACTCCAAGAGACCCAGTACTTC. Amino acids: CASSLDKLQETQYF.

As for this clonotype: A much more abundant neighbour one base away suggests this may be a read error. Because it lacks the conserved phenylalanine or tryptophan at the end, this CDR3 is likely a read error. V usage is TRBV12-3 or TRBV12-4 and J usage is TRBJ2-1; D remains unclear. V was pared by 3 bases and J by 0 bases, with 9 bases between. The CDR3 has 15 amino acids. CDR3: CASSLGGSSYNEQFI. The CDR3, as DNA: TGTGCCAGCAGTTTGGGCGGAAGCTCCTACAATGAGCAGTTCATC.

V gene TRBV6-1 combines with J gene TRBJ1-5, with D possibly TRBD1 on 6 matching bases. Looked up from germline, CDR1 is MNHNS and CDR2 is SASEGT. V lost 1 base and J 7 bases, leaving 14 bases between the germline ends. The CDR3 extends over 15 amino acids. CDR3 sequence reads: CASSEGGGLGQPQHF. CDR3 DNA sequence: TGTGCCAGCAGTGAAGGGGGGGGCCTTGGACAGCCCCAGCATTTT.

A note on this clonotype: Compared with germline, one end of the junction differs, possibly owing to a read error. The rearrangement links TRBV11-2 to TRBJ2-2, with no clear D. Germline values: CDR1 SGHAT, CDR2 FQNNGV. The CDR3 extends over 14 amino acids. The CDR3 sequence: CASSFPLNTGELFF. The CDR3 DNA reads as TGTGCCAGCAGCTTTCCGTTAAACACAGGGGAGCTGTTTTTT.

This clonotype showed up just a few times. This sequence joins TRBV28 and TRBJ2-7; TRBD1 aligns across 8 bases. J lost 0 bases, V lost 7 bases, and 8 bases had no gene match. CDR3 length equals 15 residues. Germline assignment: CDR1 MDHEN and CDR2 SYDVKM. Written as DNA, the CDR3 is TGTGCCAGCAACAAACAGGGGGGCCGCTCCTACGAGCAGTACTTC. Its protein is CASNKQGGRSYEQYF. The whole variable domain, filled in from reference TRBV28 and TRBJ2-7, reads DVKVTQSSRYLVKRTGEKVFLECVQDMDHENMFWYRQDPGLGLRLIYFSYDVKMKEKGDIPEGYSVSREKKERFSLILESASTNQTSMYLCASNKQGGRSYEQYFGPGTRLTVT.

For this clonotype: This may be a read error: a much more frequent sequence differs by one nucleotide. The chain has TRBV6-6 and TRBJ2-1; D unclear. The CDR3 length is 13 residues. Germline lookup yields CDR1 MNHNY and CDR2 SVGAGI (reference sequence). The CDR3 spells CAGSYYDYNEQFF. In DNA, the CDR3 is TGTGCCGGCAGTTACTATGACTACAATGAGCAGTTCTTC.

Regarding this clonotype: A much larger clone lies a single base off, so this may be a read error. The conserved final phenylalanine or tryptophan is absent from the CDR3, which likely points to a read error. The genes are TRBV6-6 and TRBJ2-7, with D perhaps matching TRBD1 (6 bases). With 0 bases removed from V and 1 base from J, the gap between germline ends came to 13 bases. Germline CDR1 MNHNY, CDR2 SVGAGI (reference sequence). This CDR3 has 16 amino acids. CDR3 nucleotides: TGTGCCAGCAGTTACTCCGGACAGATCCCATCCTACGAGCAGTACCTC. Translating it yields CASSYSGQIPSYEQYL.

The rearrangement uses TRBV1 and TRBJ2-1. TRBV1 is listed as a pseudogene. The CDR3 sequence is 14 residues long. CDR3 sequence (DNA): TGCACCGGCAGCCCCCTAGGGTCTACCTATGAGCAGTTCTTC. It yields the protein CTGSPLGSTYEQFF.

About this clonotype itself: Without the conserved terminal phenylalanine or tryptophan, this CDR3 likely stems from a read error. This chain connects TRBV7-8 to TRBJ2-7, with D possibly being TRBD1 (6 bases). The CDR3 consists of 16 residues. Germline V gene sequence: CDR1 SGHVS, CDR2 FQNEAQ. CDR3 sequence reads: CASSQPRDKYGYEQYY. The DNA for the CDR3 is TGTGCCAGCAGCCAACCCCGGGACAAATATGGCTACGAACAGTACTAC.

This clonotype occurred once. The rearrangement uses TRBV11-3 and TRBJ1-1; D perhaps matches TRBD1 (6 bases). Germline V CDR1 and CDR2: SGHNT, YENEEA. CDR3 size: 17 residues. V was clipped by 9 bases and J by 0 bases, with 23 bases between them. DNA for the CDR3: TGTGCCAGGAGCCCGGGGCAGGGGTCCGCTTTGAACACTGAAGCTTTCTTT. Residues: CARSPGQGSALNTEAFF. Complete variable domain (other parts from reference TRBV11-3 and TRBJ1-1): EAGVVQSPRYKIIEKKQPVAFWCNPISGHNTLYWYLQNLGQGPELLIRYENEEAVDDSQLPKDRFSAERLKGVDSTLKIQPAELGDSAVYLCARSPGQGSALNTEAFFGQGTRLTVV.

Comments on this clonotype: Relative to the germline gene, one junction end is altered; a read error may explain this. This chain connects TRBV10-3 to TRBJ2-2; 7 nucleotides line up with TRBD2. Germline loops: CDR1 ENHRY, CDR2 SYGVKD. CDR3 length: 17 amino acids. CDR3 bases: TGTGCCATCAGTGAGTCAAGCGGGGACCCGAACACCTGGGAGCTGTTTTTT. It codes for CAISESSGDPNTWELFF.

This clonotype has a handful of counts. A much larger clone lies a single base off, so this may be a read error. The J gene is TRBJ2-3, the V gene TRBV12-3 or TRBV12-4, with unresolved D. The CDR3 sequence is 12 residues long. The CDR3 region has the DNA TGTGCCAGCAGTTACAACACATATACGCAGTATTTT. Translating gives CASSYNTYTQYF.